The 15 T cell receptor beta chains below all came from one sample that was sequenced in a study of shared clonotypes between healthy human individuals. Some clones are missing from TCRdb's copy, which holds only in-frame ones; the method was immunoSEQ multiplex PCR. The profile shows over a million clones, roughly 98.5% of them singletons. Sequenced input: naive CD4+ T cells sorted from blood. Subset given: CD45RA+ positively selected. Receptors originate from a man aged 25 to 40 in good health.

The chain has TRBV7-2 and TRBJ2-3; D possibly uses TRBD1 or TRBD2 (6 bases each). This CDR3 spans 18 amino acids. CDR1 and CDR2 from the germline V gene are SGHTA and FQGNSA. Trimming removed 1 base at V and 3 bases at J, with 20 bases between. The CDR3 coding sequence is TGTGCCAGCAGCTTAGGTGTTGGGGGGCCCCTCGGGACAGATACGCAGTATTTT. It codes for CASSLGVGGPLGTDTQYF. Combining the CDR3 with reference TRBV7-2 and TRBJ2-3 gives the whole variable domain GAGVSQSPSNKVTEKGKDVELRCDPISGHTALYWYRQSLGQGLEFLIYFQGNSAPDKSGLPSDRFSAERTGGSVSTLTIQRTQQEDSAVYLCASSLGVGGPLGTDTQYFGPGTRLTVL.

This CDR3 is CSGLQAQLEYF. The CDR3 coding sequence is TGCAGCGGACTACAGGCTCAATTGGAGTATTTT. The rearrangement links TRBV29-1 to TRBJ2-3, with D perhaps given as TRBD1 or TRBD2 (5 bases each). Trimming cost V 7 bases and J 13 bases, with 18 bases left between them. The CDR3 length is 11 residues. Per germline, CDR1 SQVTM and CDR2 ANQGSEA.

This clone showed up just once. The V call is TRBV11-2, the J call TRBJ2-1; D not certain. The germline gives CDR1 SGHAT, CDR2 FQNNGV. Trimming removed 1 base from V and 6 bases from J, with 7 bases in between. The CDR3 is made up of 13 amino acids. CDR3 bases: TGTGCCAGCAGCTTAGTTCAAACCAATGAGCAGTTCTTC. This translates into CASSLVQTNEQFF.

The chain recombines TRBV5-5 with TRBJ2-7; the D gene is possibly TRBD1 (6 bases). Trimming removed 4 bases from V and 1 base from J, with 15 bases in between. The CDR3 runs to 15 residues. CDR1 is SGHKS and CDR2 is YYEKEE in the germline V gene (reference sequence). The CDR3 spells CASSSRGVGSYEQYF. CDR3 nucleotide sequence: TGTGCCAGCAGCAGCAGGGGAGTTGGGTCCTACGAGCAGTACTTC.

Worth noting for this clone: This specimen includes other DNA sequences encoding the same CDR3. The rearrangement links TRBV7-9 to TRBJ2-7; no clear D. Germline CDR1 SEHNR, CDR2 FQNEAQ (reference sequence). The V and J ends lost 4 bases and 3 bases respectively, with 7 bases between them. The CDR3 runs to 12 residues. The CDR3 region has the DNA TGTGCCAGCAGCTCGCTAAGCTACGAGCAGTACTTC. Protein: CASSSLSYEQYF. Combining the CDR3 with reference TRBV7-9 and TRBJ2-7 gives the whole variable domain DTGVSQNPRHKITKRGQNVTFRCDPISEHNRLYWYRQTLGQGPEFLTYFQNEAQLEKSRLLSDRFSAERPKGSFSTLEIQRTEQGDSAMYLCASSSLSYEQYFGPGTRLTVT.

The CDR3 loop reads CASSVRDDNQPQHF. The DNA for the CDR3 is TGTGCCAGCAGCGTAAGGGACGACAATCAGCCCCAGCATTTT. J is TRBJ1-5 and V is TRBV9; tentative D call: TRBD1 (5 bases). The CDR3 loop spans 14 amino acids. Trimming stripped 1 base from V and 3 bases from J, with 8 bases between. Germline lookup yields CDR1 SGDLS and CDR2 YYNGEE. Full variable domain (outside the CDR3, taken from reference TRBV9 and TRBJ1-5): DSGVTQTPKHLITATGQRVTLRCSPRSGDLSVYWYQQSLDQGLQFLIQYYNGEERAKGNILERFSAQQFPDLHSELNLSSLELGDSALYFCASSVRDDNQPQHFGDGTRLSIL.

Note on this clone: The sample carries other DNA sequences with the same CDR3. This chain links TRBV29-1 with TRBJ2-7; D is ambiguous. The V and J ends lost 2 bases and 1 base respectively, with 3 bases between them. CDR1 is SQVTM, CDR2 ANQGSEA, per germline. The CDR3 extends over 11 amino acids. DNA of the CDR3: TGCAGCGTTGAACGGTCCTACGAGCAGTACTTC. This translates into CSVERSYEQYF.

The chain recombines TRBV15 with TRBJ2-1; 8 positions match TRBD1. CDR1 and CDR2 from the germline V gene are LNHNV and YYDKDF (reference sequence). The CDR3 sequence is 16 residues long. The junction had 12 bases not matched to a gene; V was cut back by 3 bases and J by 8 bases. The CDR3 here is CATSRSTGALIHEQFF. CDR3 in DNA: TGTGCCACCAGCAGGTCGACAGGGGCCCTGATCCATGAGCAGTTCTTC.

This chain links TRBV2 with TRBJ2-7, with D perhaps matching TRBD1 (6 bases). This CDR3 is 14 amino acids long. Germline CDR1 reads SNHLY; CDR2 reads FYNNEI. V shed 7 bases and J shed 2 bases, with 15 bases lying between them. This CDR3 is CASTTGTLTYEQYF. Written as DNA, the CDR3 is TGTGCCAGCACCACCGGGACACTGACCTACGAGCAGTACTTC.

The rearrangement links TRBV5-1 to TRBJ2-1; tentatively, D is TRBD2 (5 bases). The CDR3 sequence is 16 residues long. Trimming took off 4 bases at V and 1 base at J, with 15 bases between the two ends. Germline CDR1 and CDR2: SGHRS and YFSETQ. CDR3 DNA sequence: TGCGCCAGCAGCCAACTAGGAGTAAATTCCTACAATGAGCAGTTCTTC. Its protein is CASSQLGVNSYNEQFF.

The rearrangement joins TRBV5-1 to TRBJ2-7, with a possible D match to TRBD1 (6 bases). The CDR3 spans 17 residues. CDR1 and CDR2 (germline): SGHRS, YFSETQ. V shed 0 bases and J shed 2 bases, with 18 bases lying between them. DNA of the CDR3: TGCGCCAGCAGCTTGGCCCAGGGACACCTACTCCCCTACGAGCAGTACTTC. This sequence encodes CASSLAQGHLLPYEQYF.

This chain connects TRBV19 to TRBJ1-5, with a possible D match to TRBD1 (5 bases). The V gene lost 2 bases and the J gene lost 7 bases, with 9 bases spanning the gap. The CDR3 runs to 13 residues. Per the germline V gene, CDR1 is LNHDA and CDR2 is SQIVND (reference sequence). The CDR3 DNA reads TGTGCCAGTAGTATATCGGGGGGGCAGCCCCAGCATTTT. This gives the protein CASSISGGQPQHF. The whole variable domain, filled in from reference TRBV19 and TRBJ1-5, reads DGGITQSPKYLFRKEGQNVTLSCEQNLNHDAMYWYRQDPGQGLRLIYYSQIVNDFQKGDIAEGYSVSREKKESFPLTVTSAQKNPTAFYLCASSISGGQPQHFGDGTRLSIL.

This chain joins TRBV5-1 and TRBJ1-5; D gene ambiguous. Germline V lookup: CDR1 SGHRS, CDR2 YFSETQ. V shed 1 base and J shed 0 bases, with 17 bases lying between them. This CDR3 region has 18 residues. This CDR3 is CASSLNPRTGYSNQPQHF. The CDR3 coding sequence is TGCGCCAGCAGCTTGAATCCCCGGACGGGATATAGCAATCAGCCCCAGCATTTT.

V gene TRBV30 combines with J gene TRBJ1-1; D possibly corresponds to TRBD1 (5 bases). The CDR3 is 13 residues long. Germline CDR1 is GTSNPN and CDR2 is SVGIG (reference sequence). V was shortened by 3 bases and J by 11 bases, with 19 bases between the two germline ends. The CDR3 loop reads CAWRLQAGASAFF. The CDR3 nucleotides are TGTGCCTGGAGGCTACAGGCCGGGGCGTCGGCTTTCTTT.

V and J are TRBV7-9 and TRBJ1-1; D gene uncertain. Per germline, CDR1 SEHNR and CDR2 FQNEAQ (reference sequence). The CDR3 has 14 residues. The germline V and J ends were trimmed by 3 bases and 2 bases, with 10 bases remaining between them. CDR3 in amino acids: CASSFLADNTEAFF. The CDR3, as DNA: TGTGCCAGCAGCTTCCTGGCGGACAACACTGAAGCTTTCTTT.